What follows are 3 T cell receptor beta chains derived from one specimen sequenced in a study of shared clonotypes between healthy human individuals. The data were produced by immunoSEQ multiplex PCR, yet TCRdb's version contains in-frame clones alone and is incomplete. The sample gives millions of clones, 85% to 95% of which show up once; roughly 0.13% is in the top ten. The sample taken for sequencing was naive CD4+ T cells sorted from blood. Noted subset: CD45RA+ positively selected. The receptors here all came from a man aged 18-30 years in good health.

V is TRBV10-1 and J is TRBJ2-6; the D is unclear. Germline lookup yields CDR1 WNHNN and CDR2 SYGVQD (reference sequence). The CDR3 length is 12 residues. Trimming cost V 8 bases and J 4 bases, with 6 bases left between them. Here the CDR3 reads CASCQGANVLTF. CDR3 coding DNA: TGCGCCAGCTGTCAAGGGGCCAACGTCCTGACTTTC.

CDR3 in amino acids: CASSGLGGSGNTIYF. The CDR3 DNA reads TGTGCCAGCAGCGGACTGGGGGGATCTGGAAACACCATATATTTT. V and J are TRBV9 and TRBJ1-3; maybe TRBD1 (5 bases). Trimming took 3 bases from V and 1 from J, leaving 11 bases between them. The germline V gene has CDR1 SGDLS and CDR2 YYNGEE. CDR3 size: 15 residues.

This clone has just one count. The rearrangement joins TRBV10-3 to TRBJ2-1, with 16 bases aligning to TRBD2. Germline trimming cut 3 bases from V and 8 bases from J; bases unmatched to any gene: 13. Germline V gene sequence: CDR1 ENHRY, CDR2 SYGVKD. The CDR3 spans 19 residues. In DNA, the CDR3 is TGTGCCATCAGTGACCAGTCCCCGGGACTAGCGGGAGGGGTGGATGAGCAGTTCTTC. Protein: CAISDQSPGLAGGVDEQFF.